The clone carrying this TCR beta chain has at least ten counts. Antigen unknown. The CDR3 runs 14 residues. The V gene lost 1 base and the J gene lost 3 bases, with 10 bases spanning the gap. Germline V gives CDR1 KGHSH, CDR2 LQKENI. These data belong to a study of early T cells in non-severe SARS-CoV-2 infection. Study at large: Sequencing was performed on bulk RNA from unsorted whole blood, leaving chains unpaired.

Individual cDNA molecules each received unique molecular identifiers attached to them. A single record per CDR3 protein comes from TCRdb applying MiXCR to the 5' RACE reads. The sample records roughly 28,000 distinct CDR3 sequences, roughly 4.5% being singletons. Study results and limitations: The study's VDJdb matching favored anti-spike CD8 responses and missed private and CD4 specificities.

Sequenced sample: whole blood. The V call is TRBV18, the J call TRBJ2-7, with D uncertain. The clonotype was recovered from an adult who was a healthcare worker with PCR-confirmed SARS-CoV-2 infection or an uninfected control (not recorded which). As DNA, the CDR3 is TGTGCCAGCTCACCACAGTACTCCCGCTACGAGCAGTACTTC. This codes for CASSPQYSRYEQYF. The complete variable domain, with remaining parts taken from reference TRBV18 and TRBJ2-7, reads NAGVMQNPRHLVRRRGQEARLRCSPMKGHSHVYWYRQLPEEGLKFMVYLQKENIIDESGMPKERFSAEFPKEGPSILRIQQVVRGDSAAYFCASSPQYSRYEQYFGPGTRLTVT.